A selection of T cell receptor beta chains follows, all from one sample in a study of early T cells in non-severe SARS-CoV-2 infection. TCRdb re-derived calls from the 5' RACE reads in MiXCR, one entry per CDR3 protein. This sample has tens of thousands of distinct CDR3 sequences, with 12% found just once. The material was whole blood, obtained at baseline. The receptor source for this set is an adult who was a healthcare worker with PCR-confirmed SARS-CoV-2 infection or an uninfected control (not recorded which). The CDR3 runs from the conserved cysteine through the conserved F or W. A D gene is named only where the DNA matches it firmly. Not every row has a clone size; where given, it reads once, few, many or a size class.

>TRBJ1-2|TRBV12-3/TRBV12-4|many|TRBD1
CASSLGPGQGREGYTF
TGTGCCAGCAGTTTAGGGCCGGGACAGGGGCGTGAGGGCTACACCTTC
>TRBJ1-1|TRBV29-1|many|NA
CSVDGRSELF
TGCAGCGTTGATGGGCGTTCCGAACTTTTT
>TRBJ1-4|TRBV18|few|TRBD1
CASSPWTGDNEKLFF
TGTGCCAGCTCACCATGGACAGGGGACAATGAAAAACTGTTTTTT
>TRBJ2-7|TRBV6-1|NA|NA
CASSGLLGSYEQYF
TGTGCCAGCAGTGGACTCTTAGGTTCCTACGAGCAGTACTTC
>TRBJ2-7|TRBV3-1|many|TRBD2
CASSRLAGVNYEQYF
TGTGCCAGCAGCCGACTAGCGGGGGTGAACTACGAGCAGTACTTC
>TRBJ2-7|TRBV7-6|few|NA
CASSLLEGDEQYF
TGTGCCAGCAGCCTACTCGAGGGGGACGAGCAGTACTTC
>TRBJ1-2|TRBV18|NA|NA
CASSPSQGSYYGYTF
TGTGCCAGCTCACCAAGCCAGGGGTCCTACTATGGCTACACCTTC
>TRBJ2-5|TRBV18|few|NA
CASSPPERRETQYF
TGTGCCAGCTCACCACCAGAAAGGAGAGAGACCCAGTACTTC
>TRBJ2-1|TRBV11-2|few|TRBD1
CASSLGPGQGFSLGEQFF
TGTGCCAGCAGCTTAGGGCCGGGACAGGGGTTTTCCCTAGGGGAGCAGTTCTTC
>TRBJ2-7|TRBV28|NA|NA
CASSSESSYEQYF
TGTGCCAGCAGTTCAGAGAGCTCCTACGAGCAGTACTTC
>TRBJ2-1|TRBV5-1|many|TRBD2
CASTLGQRESYNEQFF
TGCGCCAGCACCCTGGGTCAGCGGGAGAGTTACAATGAGCAGTTCTTC
>TRBJ2-3|TRBV20-1|NA|NA
CSAREGGDTQYF
TGCAGTGCTAGAGAAGGCGGAGATACGCAGTATTTT
>TRBJ2-1|TRBV24-1|many|TRBD2
CATSDPSSGDSYNEQFF
TGTGCCACCAGTGACCCCTCTAGCGGCGACTCCTACAATGAGCAGTTCTTC
>TRBJ2-7|TRBV19|NA|TRBD2
CASSPDASGSSYEQYF
TGTGCCAGTAGCCCCGACGCTAGCGGGAGTTCCTACGAGCAGTACTTC
>TRBJ2-4|TRBV30|NA|NA
CAYREPAGSIQYF
TGTGCCTACCGGGAACCAGCTGGATCTATTCAATACTTC
>TRBJ1-6|TRBV7-9|NA|TRBD1
CASSLGTGNGSPLHF
TGTGCCAGCAGCTTAGGGACAGGGAATGGGTCACCCCTCCACTTT
>TRBJ1-1|TRBV7-8|many|NA
CASSSPPQTNTEAFF
TGTGCCAGCAGCTCCCCTCCCCAGACGAACACTGAAGCTTTCTTT
>TRBJ2-7|TRBV2|NA|NA
CASKTSYEQYF
TGTGCCAGCAAGACCTCCTACGAGCAGTACTTC
>TRBJ2-1|TRBV11-1|NA|NA
CASSKGGARQFF
TGTGCCAGCAGCAAAGGGGGGGCCCGGCAGTTCTTC
>TRBJ2-1|TRBV18|NA|TRBD2
CASSPVRKGGNNEQFF
TGTGCCAGCTCACCGGTGCGGAAGGGAGGGAACAATGAGCAGTTCTTC
>TRBJ1-6|TRBV9|many|NA
CASSHRENSPLHF
TGTGCCAGCAGCCACAGGGAAAATTCACCCCTCCACTTT
>TRBJ2-2|TRBV27|few|NA
CASSFLRGGELFF
TGTGCCAGCAGTTTTCTCCGGGGCGGGGAGCTGTTTTTT
>TRBJ2-7|TRBV2|many|TRBD1
CASLPGQGAGEQYF
TGTGCCAGCCTTCCGGGACAGGGGGCAGGGGAGCAGTACTTC